What follows describes a single T cell receptor (beta chain). TCRdb ran MiXCR on the RT-PCR reads and lists one entry per CDR3 protein. This table has 550,000 to 750,000 distinct CDR3 sequences, 11% to 15% appearing once. Per the germline V gene, CDR1 is SGHDT and CDR2 is YYEEEE. The CDR3 extends over 14 amino acids. Trimming removed 0 bases from V and 3 bases from J, with 9 bases in between. The J gene is TRBJ1-1, the V gene TRBV5-6; D unresolved. The sample taken for sequencing was memory CD4+ T cells from blood. This TCR came from a female donor in good health, serving as a healthy control. The CDR3 protein is CASSLDFGDTEAFF. CDR3 sequence (DNA): TGTGCCAGCAGCTTGGATTTTGGGGACACTGAAGCTTTCTTT.